The sequence of this T cell receptor beta chain was determined in a study of shared clonotypes between healthy human individuals. Naive CD8 cells lacked CD45RO and underwent positive selection for CCR7, leaving out terminally differentiated effector memory CD45RA+ cells. TCRdb keeps only in-frame clones here, not all; method: immunoSEQ multiplex PCR. The table lists roughly 1,800,000 clones, approximately 94% of them singletons. This CDR3 comprises 17 residues. Germline CDR1 and CDR2: PRHDT and FYEKMQ (reference sequence). Trimming removed 5 bases from V and 3 bases from J; junction bases left unmatched: 10.

The TCR sequence derives from a man aged 18 to 29 in good health. The genes are TRBV13 and TRBJ1-4; 9 nucleotides match TRBD1. The material sequenced was naive CD8+ T cells sorted from blood. CDR3 protein: CASSLTTGTGPNEKLFF. The CDR3, as DNA: TGTGCCAGCAGCCTTACGACCGGGACAGGGCCTAATGAAAAACTGTTTTTT. Complete variable domain (other parts from reference TRBV13 and TRBJ1-4): AAGVIQSPRHLIKEKRETATLKCYPIPRHDTVYWYQQGPGQDPQFLISFYEKMQSDKGSIPDRFSAQQFSDYHSELNMSSLELGDSALYFCASSLTTGTGPNEKLFFGSGTQLSVL.